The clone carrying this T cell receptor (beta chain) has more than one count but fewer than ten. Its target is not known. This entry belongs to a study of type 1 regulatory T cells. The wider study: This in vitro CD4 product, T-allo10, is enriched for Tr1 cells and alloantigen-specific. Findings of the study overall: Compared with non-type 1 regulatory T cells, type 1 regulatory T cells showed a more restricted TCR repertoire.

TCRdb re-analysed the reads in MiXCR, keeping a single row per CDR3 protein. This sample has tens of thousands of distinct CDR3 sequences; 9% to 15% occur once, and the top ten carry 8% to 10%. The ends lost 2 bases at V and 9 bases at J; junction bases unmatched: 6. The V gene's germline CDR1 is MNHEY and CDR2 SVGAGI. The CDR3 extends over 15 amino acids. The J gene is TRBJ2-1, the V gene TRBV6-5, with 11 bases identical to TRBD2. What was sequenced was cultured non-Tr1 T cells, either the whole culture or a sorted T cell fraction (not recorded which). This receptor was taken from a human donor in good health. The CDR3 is CASSYVTSGSSEQFF. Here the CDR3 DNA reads TGTGCCAGCAGTTACGTAACTAGCGGGAGTTCTGAGCAGTTCTTC.